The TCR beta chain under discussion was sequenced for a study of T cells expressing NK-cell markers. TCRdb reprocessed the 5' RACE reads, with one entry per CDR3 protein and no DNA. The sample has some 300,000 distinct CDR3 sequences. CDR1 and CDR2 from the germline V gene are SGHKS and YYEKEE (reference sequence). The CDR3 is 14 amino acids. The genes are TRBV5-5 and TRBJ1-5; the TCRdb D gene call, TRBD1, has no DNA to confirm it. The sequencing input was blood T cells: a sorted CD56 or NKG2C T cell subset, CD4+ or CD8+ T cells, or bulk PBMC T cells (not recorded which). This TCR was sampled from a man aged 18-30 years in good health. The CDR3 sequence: CASSSGQGHQPQHF.